A selection of T cell receptor beta chains follows, all from one sample in a study of shared clonotypes between healthy human individuals. Sequenced by immunoSEQ multiplex PCR; TCRdb stores in-frame clones only, minus some. This table has around 2.1 million clones, 90% to 96% appearing once. Sequenced: naive CD4+ T cells sorted from blood. These receptors were collected from a man between 18 and 29 years old in good health. Each CDR3 is given with its conserved first and last residue. D genes are given only for firm matches. Not every row has a clone size; where given, it reads once, few, many or a size class.

V gene,clone size,CDR3 length,J gene,D gene,CDR3 protein,CDR3 DNA
TRBV30,once,13,TRBJ2-2,-,CAWSVRAGGELFF,TGTGCCTGGAGTGTACGGGCGGGCGGGGAGCTGTTTTTT
TRBV2,once,15,TRBJ2-1,-,CASSAAGSVGNEQFF,TGTGCCAGCTCCGCGGCAGGCAGTGTAGGCAATGAGCAGTTCTTC
TRBV11-3,-,17,TRBJ2-3,TRBD2,CASSARTSGGNTDTQYF,TGTGCCAGCAGCGCCCGAACTAGCGGGGGAAACACAGATACGCAGTATTTT
TRBV29-1,-,11,TRBJ2-7,-,CSVLQGYEQYF,TGCAGCGTTCTACAGGGCTACGAGCAGTACTTC
TRBV5-7,-,11,TRBJ2-7,-,CASSLAHRKYF,TGTGCCAGCAGCTTGGCACACCGCAAGTACTTC
TRBV10-3,few,13,TRBJ1-6,-,CAISDSSGPALHF,TGTGCCATCAGTGATAGCTCGGGGCCGGCCCTCCACTTT
TRBV4-1,-,19,TRBJ1-6,-,CASSQDWYPGLDYYSPLHF,TGCGCCAGCAGCCAAGATTGGTACCCGGGACTGGACTATTATTCACCCCTCCACTTT
TRBV7-6,-,16,TRBJ2-2,TRBD2,CASSRVAGPNTGELFF,TGTGCCAGCAGCCGGGTAGCGGGGCCTAACACCGGGGAGCTGTTTTTT
TRBV15,-,14,TRBJ2-2,-,CATRDTRNTGELFF,TGTGCCACCAGGGACACGCGAAACACCGGGGAGCTGTTTTTT
TRBV19,-,13,TRBJ1-5,-,CASSNRANQPQHF,TGTGCCAGTAGTAACAGAGCTAATCAGCCCCAGCATTTT
TRBV5-6,-,11,TRBJ1-2,-,CASSWSEGYTF,TGTGCCAGCAGCTGGTCAGAAGGCTACACCTTC
TRBV20-1,-,10,TRBJ2-5,-,CSAWEETQYF,TGCAGTGCTTGGGAGGAGACCCAGTACTTC
TRBV7-2,once,14,TRBJ2-7,TRBD1,CASSSRDSLHEQYF,TGTGCCAGCAGCTCCCGGGACAGTCTACACGAGCAGTACTTC
TRBV11-2,once,14,TRBJ1-5,TRBD1,CASSTGTAGEPQHF,TGTGCCAGCAGCACCGGGACAGCAGGGGAGCCCCAGCATTTT